Following are 23 T cell receptor beta chains from one sample sequenced in a study of identical twins. From the 5' RACE reads, TCRdb called clonotypes with MiXCR, one entry per CDR3 protein. This table holds about 1.7 million distinct CDR3 sequences, under 35% found once. Sample: cord blood. Receptor source: a newborn girl in good health.

This clonotype showed up just once. The rearrangement joins TRBV20-1 to TRBJ1-1, with TRBD1 identical over 7 bases. Germline-derived CDR1 and CDR2 are DFQATT and SNEGSKA (reference sequence). V dropped 5 bases and J dropped 6; count of bases not matched to a gene: 9. The CDR3 length is 13 residues. The DNA of the CDR3 is TGCAGTGCTTACGACAGGGCGCACGCTGAAGCTTTCTTT. Amino acids: CSAYDRAHAEAFF.

The table lists this clonotype with a few counts. This CDR3 reads CASSEGLSGQPQHF. CDR3 nucleotide sequence: TGTGCCAGCAGTGAAGGTCTCTCGGGGCAGCCCCAGCATTTT. V usage is TRBV2 and J usage is TRBJ1-5, with D uncertain. CDR3 length: 14 residues. Deletions cut 1 base from V and 7 bases from J, with 11 bases between. CDR1 SNHLY and CDR2 FYNNEI come from the germline V gene.

The V and J genes are TRBV28 and TRBJ1-5; 9 bases agree with TRBD1. After removal of 5 bases from V and 6 bases from J, the junction contained 8 bases not matched to a gene. The CDR3 is 15 residues long. CDR1 is MDHEN, CDR2 SYDVKM, per germline. The CDR3: CASSDYRGRRQPQHF. CDR3 in DNA: TGTGCCAGCAGTGATTACAGGGGGCGCCGTCAGCCCCAGCATTTT.

This clonotype has a count of ten or more. The CDR3: CSVGQGKNIQYF. CDR3 DNA sequence: TGCAGCGTTGGACAGGGAAAAAACATTCAGTACTTC. The chain carries TRBV29-1 and TRBJ2-4; 7 positions agree with TRBD1. The CDR3 consists of 12 residues. Trimming cost V 4 bases and J 4 bases; bases outside gene matches: 1. The V gene's germline CDR1 is SQVTM and CDR2 ANQGSEA.

The CDR3 protein is CASSLRRGSRYEQYF. CDR3 DNA: TGTGCCAGCAGTTTGCGTAGGGGGTCTAGGTACGAGCAGTACTTC. The genes are TRBV28 and TRBJ2-7, with D perhaps matching TRBD1 (6 bases). The ends were cut back, 3 bases at V and 4 bases at J, with 16 bases in the middle. The CDR3 covers 15 residues. The germline V gene has CDR1 MDHEN and CDR2 SYDVKM.

The sample holds a few counts of this clonotype. CDR3 sequence: CASSFARGYETQYF. The DNA for the CDR3 is TGTGCCAGCAGTTTCGCCAGGGGTTATGAGACCCAGTACTTC. This rearrangement joins TRBV12-3 or TRBV12-4 to TRBJ2-5; TRBD1 is a possible D gene (6 bases). The CDR3 consists of 14 residues. The V end lost 3 bases, the J end lost 5 bases, and 13 bases lay between the germline ends.

CDR3 sequence: CSARSAVPEKLFF. DNA for the CDR3: TGCAGTGCTAGGTCAGCGGTCCCGGAAAAACTGTTTTTT. This chain uses TRBV20-1 with TRBJ1-4; D is unclear. Trimming pared 3 bases from V and 8 bases from J, leaving 13 bases between. CDR1 DFQATT and CDR2 SNEGSKA come from the germline V gene (reference sequence). This CDR3 contains 13 residues.

This clonotype was recorded at least ten times. V and J are TRBV29-1 and TRBJ2-3, with a tentative D call TRBD1 (6 bases). This CDR3 region has 14 residues. Germline CDR1 is SQVTM and CDR2 is ANQGSEA. The V end was cut by 4 bases, the J end by 0 bases, with 11 bases between. In nucleotides, the CDR3 is TGCAGCGTTGCCAGGGACACTAGCACAGATACGCAGTATTTT. This sequence encodes CSVARDTSTDTQYF.

V and J are TRBV5-1 and TRBJ2-5; TRBD2 aligns across 7 bases. The CDR3 has 15 residues. Trimming removed 4 bases from V and 11 bases from J; junction bases left unmatched: 17. Germline V gene sequence: CDR1 SGHRS, CDR2 YFSETQ. CDR3 coding DNA: TGCGCCAGCAGCGATCTCCTAGCGGCGTCAAGTTGGCAGTACTTC. Amino acid sequence: CASSDLLAASSWQYF.

The chain uses TRBV27 and TRBJ1-1; possibly TRBD1 for D (6 bases). V lost 4 bases and J 5 bases, leaving 14 bases between the germline ends. CDR3 length: 14 amino acids. Germline V gene sequence: CDR1 MNHEY, CDR2 SMNVEV (reference sequence). The CDR3 DNA reads as TGTGCCAGCAGTTGGACAGTCTCCCCTACTGAAGCTTTCTTT. It specifies CASSWTVSPTEAFF.

V usage is TRBV20-1 and J usage is TRBJ2-1; D gene ambiguous. TRBJ2-7 matches the DNA end more closely, so the J call is doubtful. Germline V lookup: CDR1 DFQATT, CDR2 SNEGSKA (reference sequence). The CDR3 loop spans 16 amino acids. CDR3 loop: CSARIPLSSSYNEQYF. The CDR3 coding sequence is TGCAGTGCTAGGATCCCGCTCTCGAGCTCCTACAATGAGCAGTACTTC.

The rearrangement joins TRBV12-3 or TRBV12-4 to TRBJ2-5; TRBD2 might be the D (5 bases). Judging by the DNA end, TRBJ2-7 fits better; the J call may be wrong. The CDR3 loop spans 16 amino acids. The CDR3 region is CASSWSSSHPHYEQYF. The CDR3 nucleotides read TGTGCCAGCAGTTGGTCTAGCTCGCATCCCCACTACGAGCAGTACTTC.

The chain has TRBV6-1 and TRBJ2-3; D is undetermined. V gave up 5 bases and J gave up 2 bases, with 11 bases separating them. The CDR3 totals 14 residues. Germline CDR1 MNHNS, CDR2 SASEGT. Here the CDR3 reads CASSPPRYTDTQYF. The CDR3 DNA reads TGTGCCAGCAGTCCCCCTCGATACACAGATACGCAGTATTTT.

This clonotype has only a few counts. V and J are TRBV20-1 and TRBJ1-2, with D perhaps TRBD1 (5 bases). The V gene lost 6 bases and the J gene lost 4 bases, with 15 bases spanning the gap. This CDR3 spans 13 amino acids. Germline V gene lookup returns CDR1 DFQATT and CDR2 SNEGSKA (reference sequence). The CDR3 sequence: CSAPLQGSYGYTF. Written as DNA, the CDR3 is TGCAGTGCCCCCCTCCAGGGTTCCTATGGCTACACCTTC.

This clonotype has just a few counts. This chain joins TRBV14 and TRBJ2-3, with D unclear. The length of the CDR3 is 14 residues. V lost 1 base and J 2 bases, leaving 7 bases between the germline ends. The germline gives CDR1 SGHDN, CDR2 FVKESK. Written as DNA, the CDR3 is TGTGCCAGCAGCCAAGTGCGGCTCACAGATACGCAGTATTTT. This gives the protein CASSQVRLTDTQYF. Complete variable domain (other parts from reference TRBV14 and TRBJ2-3): EAGVTQFPSHSVIEKGQTVTLRCDPISGHDNLYWYRRVMGKEIKFLLHFVKESKQDESGMPNNRFLAERTGGTYSTLKVQPAELEDSGVYFCASSQVRLTDTQYFGPGTRLTVL.

Only a few counts were recorded for this clonotype. The chain employs TRBV3-1 and TRBJ2-5; 7 bases agree with TRBD2. With V trimmed by 1 base and J by 11 bases, 16 bases remained unmatched. The CDR3 totals 16 residues. Germline V gene sequence: CDR1 LGHDT, CDR2 YNNKEL (reference sequence). The DNA of the CDR3 is TGTGCCAGCAGCCAAGCGGGCGGGGGAACCTACAATGAGCAGTACTTC. This translates into CASSQAGGGTYNEQYF.

This clonotype has a handful of counts. This chain connects TRBV5-1 to TRBJ2-7; TRBD1 aligns across 7 bases. Looked up from germline, CDR1 is SGHRS and CDR2 is YFSETQ. The CDR3 runs 15 residues. The trim removed 0 bases at V and 4 bases at J, leaving 7 bases unmatched. The DNA for the CDR3 is TGCGCCAGCAGCTTGGGCAGCAGGGGGTATTACGAGCAGTACTTC. This translates into CASSLGSRGYYEQYF.

This clonotype occurred once. One base away lies a much larger clone, so this may be a sequencing read error. The rearrangement links TRBV24-1 to TRBJ2-7; 9 nucleotides line up with TRBD1. Trimming cost V 0 bases and J 7 bases; bases outside gene matches: 9. Germline V gene data show CDR1 as KGHDR and CDR2 as SFDVKD. The CDR3 has 16 amino acids. The CDR3 loop is CATSDLDRGDYNEQYF. CDR3 coding DNA: TGTGCCACCAGTGATTTGGACAGGGGGGACTACAATGAGCAGTACTTC.

The chain has TRBV12-3 or TRBV12-4 and TRBJ2-1, with 7 positions matching TRBD2. The CDR3 totals 16 residues. The ends lost 0 bases at V and 7 bases at J; junction bases unmatched: 9. The CDR3 DNA reads TGTGCCAGCAGTTTAGCGGGAGGGAGAGTTGGGAATGAGCAGTTCTTC. Translated: CASSLAGGRVGNEQFF.

The rearrangement joins TRBV12-3 or TRBV12-4 to TRBJ2-7; 8 positions match TRBD2. This CDR3 has 15 amino acids. With V trimmed by 4 bases and J by 2 bases, 7 bases remained unmatched. CDR3 coding DNA: TGTGCCAGCAGTTCCCAACTCGGGGGGGCCTACGAGCAGTACTTC. Protein: CASSSQLGGAYEQYF.

In its sample, this clonotype was seen a few times. The chain has TRBV20-1 and TRBJ1-5, with D perhaps matching TRBD1 (6 bases). The CDR3 sequence is 13 residues long. V lost 4 bases and J 5 bases, leaving 12 bases between the germline ends. The germline V gene has CDR1 DFQATT and CDR2 SNEGSKA (reference sequence). CDR3 sequence: CSATRDTDQPQHF. In DNA, the CDR3 is TGCAGTGCTACCCGGGACACCGATCAGCCCCAGCATTTT.

V usage is TRBV12-3 or TRBV12-4 and J usage is TRBJ2-1; 12 bases fit TRBD1. This CDR3 is 15 amino acids long. The J segment lost 7 bases and the V segment lost 6 bases, leaving 7 bases of the junction unmatched. The CDR3 bases are TGTGCCAGCAGCCGGGACAGGGGGCGCGAGAATGAGCAGTTCTTC. Encoded protein: CASSRDRGRENEQFF.

The table lists this clonotype with a few counts. A junction end diverges from the germline sequence, so it may reflect a read error. The V gene is TRBV6-2 or TRBV6-3, the J gene TRBJ1-5; D unresolved. Germline assignment: CDR1 MNHEY and CDR2 SVGEGT. There are 14 residues in the CDR3. The CDR3 loop reads CASSYGSSYQPQHF. In DNA form, the CDR3 reads TGTGCCAGTAGTTACGGGTCCAGCTATCAGCCCCAGCATTTT.